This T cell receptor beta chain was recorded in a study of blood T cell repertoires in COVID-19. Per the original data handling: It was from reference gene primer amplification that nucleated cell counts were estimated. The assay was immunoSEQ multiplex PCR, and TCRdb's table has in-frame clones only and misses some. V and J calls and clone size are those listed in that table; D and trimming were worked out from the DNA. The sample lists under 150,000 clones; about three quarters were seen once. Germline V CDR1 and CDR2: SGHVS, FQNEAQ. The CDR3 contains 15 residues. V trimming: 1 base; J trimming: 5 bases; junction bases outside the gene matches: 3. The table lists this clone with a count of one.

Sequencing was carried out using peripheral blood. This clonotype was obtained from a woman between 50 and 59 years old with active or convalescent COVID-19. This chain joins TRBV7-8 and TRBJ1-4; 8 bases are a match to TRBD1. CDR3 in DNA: TGTGCCAGCAGCTTAGGAGACAGGGGCAATGAAAAACTGTTTTTT. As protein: CASSLGDRGNEKLFF.